What follows are 11 T cell receptor beta chains derived from one specimen sequenced in a study of T cell clones after liver transplantation. Sequenced by immunoSEQ multiplex PCR; TCRdb stores in-frame clones only, minus some. The sample lists 55,000 to 70,000 clones, 80% to 95% occurring once. The material was CD4+ T cells from blood, obtained around 25 months after liver transplant. The receptors originated from a human patient who received a liver transplant. Among the T cells, some may be from the graft donor.

This clone was recorded once. The chain joins TRBV7-7 to TRBJ2-5, with D perhaps TRBD2 (5 bases). The CDR3 consists of 15 residues. Deletions cut 5 bases from V and 5 bases from J, with 18 bases between. CDR1 is SSHAT and CDR2 is FNYEAQ in the germline V gene (reference sequence). This CDR3 is CASSPSFLGGETQYF. CDR3 in DNA: TGTGCCAGCAGCCCATCCTTCCTGGGCGGGGAGACCCAGTACTTC. Looking up the rest from reference TRBV7-7 and TRBJ2-5 gives the full variable domain: GAGVSQSPRYKVTKRGQDVTLRCDPISSHATLYWYQQALGQGPEFLTYFNYEAQPDKSGLPSDRFSAERPEGSISTLTIQRTEQRDSAMYRCASSPSFLGGETQYFGPGTRLLVL.

Sample share makes this clone medium-sized. In DNA, the CDR3 is TGTGCCAGCAGCGTAGCTGGAACGGGTGAAGCTTTCTTT. Amino acids: CASSVAGTGEAFF. The genes are TRBV9 and TRBJ1-1; no clear D gene. Germline V gene lookup returns CDR1 SGDLS and CDR2 YYNGEE. The CDR3 has 13 residues. V was cut by 0 bases and J by 7 bases, with 10 bases left in between.

The chain combines TRBV18 with TRBJ2-3; maybe TRBD2 (6 bases). CDR3 size: 12 residues. V was shortened by 3 bases and J by 5 bases, with 6 bases between the two germline ends. Germline V gene data show CDR1 as KGHSH and CDR2 as LQKENI. CDR3 protein: CASSPGRDTQYF. CDR3 DNA: TGTGCCAGCTCACCCGGGAGAGATACGCAGTATTTT.

This chain connects TRBV29-1 to TRBJ2-7, with TRBD1 identical over 10 bases. CDR1 SQVTM and CDR2 ANQGSEA come from the germline V gene. The CDR3 has 15 amino acids. Trimming took 4 bases from V and 6 from J; bases not matched to a gene: 12. The CDR3 sequence is CSVALTGQGTFEQYF. The CDR3 DNA sequence: TGCAGCGTTGCCCTAACGGGACAGGGGACCTTCGAGCAGTACTTC.

V is TRBV19 and J is TRBJ1-1; 8 bases map to TRBD1. Trimming cost V 4 bases and J 4 bases; bases outside gene matches: 2. The CDR3 is made up of 13 amino acids. Per germline, CDR1 LNHDA and CDR2 SQIVND (reference sequence). CDR3 amino acids: CASSTQGATEAFF. The CDR3 DNA reads TGTGCCAGTAGTACCCAGGGGGCCACTGAAGCTTTCTTT.

CDR3 sequence reads: CASSLLARSTDTQYF. The CDR3 nucleotides are TGCGCCAGCAGCCTACTAGCGCGAAGCACAGATACGCAGTATTTT. The chain combines TRBV5-1 with TRBJ2-3; 7 positions agree with TRBD2. Germline V gene data show CDR1 as SGHRS and CDR2 as YFSETQ. Unmatched junction bases numbered 5, after V lost 4 bases and J lost 0 bases. The CDR3 loop spans 15 amino acids.

In this sample, this clone turned up a few times. The chain uses TRBV27 and TRBJ2-1; TRBD2 aligns across 11 bases. The V and J ends lost 9 bases and 3 bases, in that order; junction bases with no gene match: 25. The CDR3 runs 21 residues. Germline CDR1 and CDR2: MNHEY and SMNVEV (reference sequence). Here the CDR3 DNA reads TGTGCCAGATACCTGTGGTCTAGCGGGAGGTTCGGTCTACCAGTCTACAATGAGCAGTTCTTC. It translates to CARYLWSSGRFGLPVYNEQFF.

This chain joins TRBV7-2 and TRBJ2-7; D gene uncertain. The CDR3 contains 13 residues. CDR1 SGHTA and CDR2 FQGNSA come from the germline V gene. Trimming stripped 1 base from V and 0 bases from J, with 4 bases between. CDR3 DNA sequence: TGTGCCAGCAGCTTAGATATCTCCTACGAGCAGTACTTC. Translated, it gives CASSLDISYEQYF.

This clone was observed a single time. This chain uses TRBV2 with TRBJ1-5; 7 bases map to TRBD1. CDR3 length: 15 amino acids. Germline V gene lookup returns CDR1 SNHLY and CDR2 FYNNEI. Trimming at V came to 5 bases and at J to 6 bases, leaving 10 bases not matched to a gene. The CDR3 loop reads CASSPRTGVGQPQHF. CDR3 coding DNA: TGTGCCAGCAGTCCCCGGACAGGAGTGGGTCAGCCCCAGCATTTT.

V is TRBV18 and J is TRBJ2-3, with D possibly being TRBD2 (6 bases). CDR3 length equals 17 residues. Deletions cut 1 base from V and 3 bases from J, with 17 bases between. Germline V lookup: CDR1 KGHSH, CDR2 LQKENI. The CDR3 reads CASSPLLPGRGTDTQYF. CDR3 nucleotides: TGTGCCAGCTCACCACTTCTCCCCGGGAGAGGAACAGATACGCAGTATTTT. Full variable domain (outside the CDR3, taken from reference TRBV18 and TRBJ2-3): NAGVMQNPRHLVRRRGQEARLRCSPMKGHSHVYWYRQLPEEGLKFMVYLQKENIIDESGMPKERFSAEFPKEGPSILRIQQVVRGDSAAYFCASSPLLPGRGTDTQYFGPGTRLTVL.

V and J are TRBV4-3 and TRBJ2-2, with TRBD1 matching over 9 bases. J lost 3 bases, V lost 1 base, and 9 bases had no gene match. The CDR3 has 18 amino acids. The V gene's germline CDR1 is LGHNA and CDR2 YSLEER. The chain's CDR3 is CASSQVWGGQGDTGELFF. In DNA, the CDR3 is TGCGCCAGCAGCCAAGTCTGGGGGGGACAGGGTGACACCGGGGAGCTGTTTTTT.